These 18 T cell receptor beta chains share one sample of origin, sequenced in a study of T cell repertoires in ileal Crohn's disease. TCRdb's table, derived via immunoSEQ multiplex PCR, lists solely in-frame clones and lacks some. The sample records 17,000 or so clones, around 76% being singletons. Regarding time point: inflamed ileum from the surgical specimen. The sample was ileal tissue. Receptors originate from an adult with Crohn's disease.

The V gene is TRBV6-5, the J gene TRBJ2-1, with D tentatively TRBD1 or TRBD2 (6 bases each). This CDR3 contains 15 residues. The V end was cut by 7 bases, the J end by 5 bases, with 18 bases between. Germline CDR1 MNHEY, CDR2 SVGAGI. CDR3 nucleotide sequence: TGTGCCAGCATCCCACCGGGGGCGGGGCACAATGAGCAGTTCTTC. Translation: CASIPPGAGHNEQFF.

V and J are TRBV4-3 and TRBJ2-3, with D perhaps TRBD1 (7 bases). V was clipped by 5 bases and J by 5 bases, with 17 bases between them. Germline-derived CDR1 and CDR2 are LGHNA and YSLEER. This CDR3 contains 15 residues. The CDR3 DNA reads TGCGCCAGCAGCTTCGGAGGGGGCGGTGGAGATACGCAGTATTTT. It specifies CASSFGGGGGDTQYF.

The CDR3 here is CAISVRGANTGELFF. The CDR3 DNA sequence: TGTGCCATCAGTGTCCGCGGGGCGAACACCGGGGAGCTGTTTTTT. The chain uses TRBV10-3 and TRBJ2-2, with a weak D call TRBD2 (6 bases). CDR3 length equals 15 residues. Germline loops: CDR1 ENHRY, CDR2 SYGVKD. V lost 4 bases and J 0 bases, leaving 9 bases between the germline ends.

V is TRBV5-1 and J is TRBJ2-5; 8 bases are a match to TRBD1. Germline CDR1 is SGHRS and CDR2 is YFSETQ. This CDR3 region has 15 residues. The V and J ends lost 4 bases and 1 base, in that order; junction bases with no gene match: 6. This chain's CDR3 is CASSEVGTGQETQYF. The CDR3 DNA reads as TGCGCCAGCAGCGAGGTAGGGACAGGCCAAGAGACCCAGTACTTC.

By proportion, this clone is large. The V and J genes are TRBV5-1 and TRBJ1-2; maybe TRBD1 (6 bases). V lost 1 base and J 0 bases, leaving 7 bases between the germline ends. Germline CDR1 SGHRS, CDR2 YFSETQ. The CDR3 length is 14 residues. For the CDR3, the DNA is TGCGCCAGCAGCTTGTCAGGGGCTAACTATGGCTACACCTTC. It yields the protein CASSLSGANYGYTF.

The rearrangement links TRBV7-7 to TRBJ2-2, with D possibly being TRBD1 or TRBD2 (5 bases each). This CDR3 comprises 14 residues. CDR1 and CDR2 (germline): SSHAT, FNYEAQ (reference sequence). The CDR3 is CASSTGTSAGELFF. CDR3 nucleotides: TGTGCTAGCTCAACCGGGACCTCCGCCGGGGAGCTGTTTTTT.

This clone appeared a few times. The chain joins TRBV18 to TRBJ1-2, with a weak D call TRBD1 (5 bases). CDR1 KGHSH and CDR2 LQKENI come from the germline V gene. The CDR3 runs 14 residues. V was clipped by 5 bases and J by 8 bases, with 18 bases between them. This CDR3 reads CASSFDSGLNGYTF. As DNA, the CDR3 is TGTGCCAGCTCATTCGACTCAGGGTTGAACGGCTACACCTTC.

V and J are TRBV19 and TRBJ2-2; TRBD1 aligns across 8 bases. This CDR3 is 14 amino acids long. The trim removed 2 bases at V and 6 bases at J, leaving 2 bases unmatched. Per the germline V gene, CDR1 is LNHDA and CDR2 is SQIVND (reference sequence). In DNA, the CDR3 is TGTGCCAGTAGTATAAAGACAGGGGCCGGGGAGCTGTTTTTT. This translates into CASSIKTGAGELFF.

The chain links TRBV28 to TRBJ2-7; TRBD1 matches 9 bases. Trimming removed 6 bases from V and 2 bases from J; junction bases left unmatched: 5. Germline CDR1 reads MDHEN; CDR2 reads SYDVKM. The CDR3 length is 14 residues. CDR3 protein: CASSTTGGTYEQYF. CDR3 DNA sequence: TGTGCCAGCAGCACCACAGGGGGCACCTACGAGCAGTACTTC.

Only one count was recorded for this clone. The CDR3 DNA reads TGTGCCATCGTCTCGAATGGGCGCAGCTCCTACAATGAGCAGTTCTTC. This encodes CAIVSNGRSSYNEQFF. The chain employs TRBV6-7 and TRBJ2-1; unclear D gene. TRBV6-7 is treated as an ORF (open reading frame) with a function not yet certain. CDR3 length: 16 amino acids. V was clipped by 10 bases and J by 0 bases, with 19 bases between them.

CDR3 sequence reads: CASSLTGGSTEAFF. DNA for the CDR3: TGTGCCAGCAGCTTGACAGGGGGCTCGACTGAAGCTTTCTTT. The chain links TRBV5-4 to TRBJ1-1, with TRBD1 identical over 9 bases. CDR3 length: 14 amino acids. Germline-derived CDR1 and CDR2 are SGHNT and YYREEE (reference sequence). The trim removed 1 base at V and 5 bases at J, leaving 3 bases unmatched.

This chain connects TRBV5-1 to TRBJ1-6, with TRBD1 identical over 8 bases. This CDR3 is built from 15 residues. Trimming removed 4 bases from V and 7 bases from J; junction bases left unmatched: 7. The germline V gene has CDR1 SGHRS and CDR2 YFSETQ. CDR3 DNA: TGCGCCAGCAGCCCGACAGGGGACAGCAATTCACCCCTCCACTTT. It translates to CASSPTGDSNSPLHF.

This chain connects TRBV11-2 to TRBJ2-5; 9 nucleotides align to TRBD2. Germline assignment: CDR1 SGHAT and CDR2 FQNNGV. The CDR3 has 17 residues. Germline trimming cut 5 bases from V and 4 bases from J; bases unmatched to any gene: 14. CDR3: CASSTRLAESLSETQYF. As DNA, the CDR3 is TGTGCCAGCAGCACTCGACTAGCGGAGTCTTTGTCAGAGACCCAGTACTTC. The variable domain in full, completed from reference TRBV11-2 and TRBJ2-5, reads EAGVAQSPRYKIIEKRQSVAFWCNPISGHATLYWYQQILGQGPKLLIQFQNNGVVDDSQLPKDRFSAERLKGVDSTLKIQPAKLEDSAVYLCASSTRLAESLSETQYFGPGTRLLVL.

The J gene is TRBJ2-5, the V gene TRBV19; D gene unclear. The CDR3 is made up of 13 amino acids. V lost 3 bases, J lost 4 bases, and 9 bases lay in between. Germline loops: CDR1 LNHDA, CDR2 SQIVND (reference sequence). The CDR3, as DNA: TGTGCCAGTAGTATCGGGTCCCCAGAGACCCAGTACTTC. Protein: CASSIGSPETQYF.

The chain combines TRBV4-1 with TRBJ2-1, with 7 bases fitting TRBD1. The CDR3 is 15 amino acids. J was trimmed by 0 bases and V by 4 bases; bases with no gene match: 3. The germline V gene encodes CDR1 MGHRA and CDR2 YSYEKL. The CDR3 region is CASSPGQSSYNEQFF. For the CDR3, the DNA is TGCGCCAGCAGCCCGGGACAGAGCTCCTACAATGAGCAGTTCTTC.

The count of this clone is one. This chain links TRBV15 with TRBJ1-6, with 8 bases aligning to TRBD1. This CDR3 comprises 16 residues. Germline assignment: CDR1 LNHNV and CDR2 YYDKDF (reference sequence). V lost 4 bases, J lost 7 bases, and 9 bases stayed unmatched. This CDR3 is CATSKTRDRLNSPLHF. Written as DNA, the CDR3 is TGTGCCACCAGCAAGACACGGGACAGGCTAAATTCACCCCTCCACTTT.

The chain couples TRBV4-3 to TRBJ1-4; D remains ambiguous. CDR3 size: 14 residues. V was pared by 0 bases and J by 7 bases, with 9 bases between. Germline assignment: CDR1 LGHNA and CDR2 YSLEER. The CDR3 here is CASSQDSGSEKLFF. CDR3 nucleotide sequence: TGCGCCAGCAGCCAAGATAGCGGTTCTGAAAAACTGTTTTTT.

The chain is built from TRBV19 and TRBJ2-5; D unresolved. CDR1 is LNHDA, CDR2 SQIVND, per germline (reference sequence). With 3 bases removed from V and 3 bases from J, the gap between germline ends came to 8 bases. The CDR3 length is 13 residues. The CDR3 is CASSIGLKETQYF. In DNA form, the CDR3 reads TGTGCCAGTAGTATCGGCCTAAAAGAGACCCAGTACTTC.